This TCR beta chain originates from a study of blood T cell repertoires in COVID-19. Trimming pared 9 bases from V and 4 bases from J, leaving 15 bases between. Germline CDR1 is LNHDA and CDR2 is SQIVND (reference sequence). The CDR3 is 13 residues long. In the original workflow: Reference gene primers were amplified, and this amplification served to estimate nucleated cell counts. Only in-frame clones appear in the TCRdb table, and some are missing; sequencing was by immunoSEQ multiplex PCR. The D gene and trimming were derived from the DNA, and the V and J assignments and clone size from that table. The top ten hold approximately 1.6% of the sample, which has about 250,000 clones, 70% to 90% seen once.

V and J are TRBV19 and TRBJ1-2; the D gene is possibly TRBD1 (5 bases). This TCR derives from a woman aged 45-60 years who had recovered from COVID-19. Source material: PBMCs or T cells enriched from blood (not recorded which). Here the CDR3 DNA reads TGTGCCAGCACCCTTGGGGGGAGCTATGGCTACACCTTC. Amino acid sequence: CASTLGGSYGYTF.